Detailed here is one T cell receptor (beta chain). Its matching antigen is unknown. A junction boundary mismatches the germline segment, possibly from a read error. This sample was taken from a study of lymphopenia after photon versus proton radiotherapy. Findings and limits, study-wide: In patients who died, overall survival fell as post-nadir TCR diversity dropped more. Proton therapy kept repertoires fairly stable, unlike photons, which gained effector/memory cells. Oligoclonal CD8+ Temra expansion after nadir drove photon patients' diversity drop.

Profiled with immunoSEQ multiplex PCR; TCRdb holds only in-frame clones, not every one. The table shows approximately 30,000 clones, with under 85% occurring only once. CDR1 and CDR2 (germline): LNHNV, YYDKDF (reference sequence). The CDR3 runs to 17 residues. Here the sequenced sample was peripheral blood, taken from a patient treated with photon-based radiotherapy. The chain has TRBV15 and TRBJ2-2; 9 bases are shared with TRBD1. The TCR sequence derives from a woman between 50 and 59 years old with pancreatic cancer. The CDR3 loop is CATGRLWTGEETGELFF. The CDR3 nucleotides read TGTGCCACCGGCAGGTTGTGGACAGGGGAGGAAACCGGGGAGCTGTTTTTT.